A single sample gave rise to the 7 T cell receptor beta chains below, sequenced in a study of CXCR3-negative and CXCR3-positive naive CD8 T cells. The TRB cDNA libraries were prepared by 5' RACE with UMI labels. TCRdb re-analyzed the 5' RACE reads; it lists each CDR3 protein once, without DNA. This listing includes fewer than 80,000 distinct CDR3 sequences. Specimen: naive CXCR3- CD8+ T cells from blood. Subset in this sample: CD45RO-CCR7+CD27+CD95- naive CD8+ T cells lacking CXCR3 (TNR3-). The receptors were sampled from a human donor in good health. Some clones in this sample may be carry-over from other donors' samples.

The chain's CDR3 is CASSYEETDTTMGQFF. The rearrangement links TRBV6-6 to TRBJ2-1; the TCRdb call, TRBD1, lacks DNA for checking. Germline V lookup: CDR1 MNHNY, CDR2 SVGAGI (reference sequence). There are 16 residues in the CDR3.

This chain connects TRBV4-1 to TRBJ2-7; TCRdb lists TRBD1, though no DNA is available to test this call. There are 15 residues in the CDR3. CDR1 is MGHRA and CDR2 is YSYEKL in the germline V gene. This CDR3 is CASSQDPGTSSEQYF.

The chain recombines TRBV29-1 with TRBJ2-5; TCRdb outputs TRBD2, but without DNA this stays unchecked. This CDR3 has 14 residues. Germline V lookup: CDR1 SQVTM, CDR2 ANQGSEA. The CDR3 spells CSVELAGKQEAQYF.

The chain carries TRBV15 and TRBJ2-3; TCRdb gives TRBD1 as the D gene, but with no DNA this cannot be confirmed. The CDR3 is 15 residues long. Germline-derived CDR1 and CDR2 are LNHNV and YYDKDF (reference sequence). The CDR3 here is CATSRVTGSTDTQYF. Full variable domain (remainder filled in from reference TRBV15 and TRBJ2-3): DAMVIQNPRYQVTQFGKPVTLSCSQTLNHNVMYWYQQKSSQAPKLLFHYYDKDFNNEADTPDNFQSRRPNTSFCFLDIRSPGLGDTAMYLCATSRVTGSTDTQYFGPGTRLTVL.

The V and J genes are TRBV10-3 and TRBJ2-1; TCRdb's D call, TRBD2, is unchecked because there is no DNA. Germline-derived CDR1 and CDR2 are ENHRY and SYGVKD. This CDR3 spans 20 amino acids. CDR3 protein: CAISGGSGADGPGSYNEQFF.

This chain links TRBV3-1 with TRBJ2-5; checking the TCRdb D call of TRBD2 is not possible without DNA. Germline CDR1 LGHDT, CDR2 YNNKEL (reference sequence). The CDR3 contains 18 residues. The CDR3 sequence: CASSQVSPRGAEGETQYF.

This chain links TRBV28 with TRBJ2-5; TCRdb's assignment of TRBD2 cannot be checked, as there is no DNA. Germline lookup yields CDR1 MDHEN and CDR2 SYDVKM. The CDR3 length is 17 residues. The CDR3: CASSLIVAGVPQETQYF.